Listed here is a single TCR beta chain. In TCRdb, the 5' RACE reads were re-called with MiXCR into one record per CDR3 protein. The repertoire has under 550,000 distinct CDR3 sequences, roughly 18% of them found once; the top ten carry 20% to 25%. These data are taken from a study of T-cell memory formation after mild COVID-19. V was clipped by 6 bases and J by 3 bases; unmatched bases: 3. Germline loops: CDR1 ENHRY, CDR2 SYGVKD. The CDR3 consists of 14 residues. The sequenced sample consisted of PBMCs or a T cell subset sorted from them (not recorded which). The gene calls are TRBV10-3 and TRBJ2-2; TRBD2 matches at 8 bases. The sequence came from a young man who had mild COVID-19 (a few samples of this study predate the infection). Cell type and time point are not known. CDR3 DNA sequence: TGTGCCATCAGCGTGCGGGGGGACACCGGGGAGCTGTTTTTT. It codes for CAISVRGDTGELFF.